Presented here are 5 T cell receptor beta chains from one specimen sequenced in a study of graft-versus-host responses after intestinal transplantation. Profiled with immunoSEQ multiplex PCR; TCRdb holds only in-frame clones, not every one. The repertoire holds about 57,000 clones, with around nine tenths as singletons. Sequencing used PBMCs, obtained 26 days after transplant. The receptors derive from a human patient who received an intestinal transplant, so some T cells may come from the graft donor.

J is TRBJ2-7 and V is TRBV29-1; TRBD1 matches 7 bases. With 6 bases clipped from V and 5 bases from J, the junction kept 7 bases outside the gene matches. CDR3 size: 12 residues. Germline CDR1 reads SQVTM; CDR2 reads ANQGSEA. The CDR3 region is CSVRQGGDEQYF. Here the CDR3 DNA reads TGCAGCGTCCGACAGGGTGGAGACGAGCAGTACTTC.

The DNA for the CDR3 is TGTGCCAGCAGCTTGCCCCAGGGGGATCATGGCTACACCTTC. Translated, it gives CASSLPQGDHGYTF. The chain combines TRBV5-4 with TRBJ1-2; 7 bases are shared with TRBD1. Germline-derived CDR1 and CDR2 are SGHNT and YYREEE (reference sequence). Trimming took 1 base from V and 6 from J; bases not matched to a gene: 6. The CDR3 is made up of 14 amino acids.

The V call is TRBV6-1, the J call TRBJ2-6; D is unclear. Germline CDR1 and CDR2: MNHNS and SASEGT. This CDR3 is 14 amino acids long. V dropped 1 base and J dropped 4 bases, with 5 bases sitting between them. CDR3 loop: CASSEGAGANVLTF. As DNA, the CDR3 is TGTGCCAGCAGTGAAGGGGCAGGGGCCAACGTCCTGACTTTC.

The chain is built from TRBV7-6 and TRBJ2-2; D uncertain. The CDR3 consists of 13 residues. V lost 4 bases and J lost 7, with 10 bases in between. Germline assignment: CDR1 SGHVS and CDR2 FNYEAQ. CDR3 nucleotide sequence: TGTGCCAGCAGCTCGCCCCCACTCGGGGAGCTGTTTTTT. It is translated as CASSSPPLGELFF. The full variable domain, with the rest looked up from reference TRBV7-6 and TRBJ2-2, is GAGVSQSPRYKVTKRGQDVALRCDPISGHVSLYWYRQALGQGPEFLTYFNYEAQQDKSGLPNDRFSAERPEGSISTLTIQRTEQRDSAMYRCASSSPPLGELFFGEGSRLTVL.

The chain joins TRBV9 to TRBJ2-7; 7 nucleotides match TRBD1. Germline CDR1 reads SGDLS; CDR2 reads YYNGEE. The CDR3 is made up of 14 amino acids. After removal of 0 bases from V and 2 bases from J, the junction contained 2 bases not matched to a gene. CDR3 protein: CASSVATGAYEQYF. In nucleotides, the CDR3 is TGTGCCAGCAGCGTAGCTACAGGGGCCTACGAGCAGTACTTC. Full variable domain (remainder filled in from reference TRBV9 and TRBJ2-7): DSGVTQTPKHLITATGQRVTLRCSPRSGDLSVYWYQQSLDQGLQFLIQYYNGEERAKGNILERFSAQQFPDLHSELNLSSLELGDSALYFCASSVATGAYEQYFGPGTRLTVT.